What follows are 3 T cell receptor beta chains derived from one specimen sequenced in a study of CD8+CD57+ T cells in acquired aplastic anemia (dated by TCRdb to between 2018 and 2020). Sequenced on an Illumina HiSeq 2000. Genomic DNA was used as template for profiling of TCR beta VDJ combinations and CDR3 sequences. The public reads were reanalyzed by TCRdb: fastp trimming at Q25, MiXCR alignment, in-frame beta chains only. Rows are combined by CDR3 protein, so each entry shows the most common genes and DNA. The sample includes 150,000 to 200,000 distinct CDR3 sequences, with around 50% observed a single time. The ten most abundant clones make up roughly 1.2% of the sample. Expansion of CD8+CD57+ cells had been shown by flow cytometry in the patients chosen for sequencing. The sequencing sample was made of sorted CD4+, CD8+, or CD8+CD57+ T cells (not recorded which) from PBMCs. The receptor source for this set is a human donor with aplastic anemia.

This clonotype occurred many times. The rearrangement joins TRBV6-5 to TRBJ1-6; D may be TRBD1 (5 bases). The CDR3 extends over 17 amino acids. Between the trimmed V and J ends, which lost 3 bases and 0 bases, there was a span of 12 bases. The germline gives CDR1 MNHEY, CDR2 SVGAGI. In nucleotides, the CDR3 is TGTGCCAGCAGTTATCAGGGCCGCAGCTCCTATAATTCACCCCTCCACTTT. Translation: CASSYQGRSSYNSPLHF.

This clonotype was counted many times. The CDR3 spells CASSVGQGAYSPLHF. The CDR3 region has the DNA TGTGCCAGCAGTGTGGGACAGGGGGCGTATTCACCCCTCCACTTT. The J gene is TRBJ1-6, the V gene TRBV2, with TRBD1 matching over 12 bases. J gave up 8 bases and V 4 bases, and 3 bases lay outside the gene matches. The CDR3 is 15 amino acids. CDR1 and CDR2 (germline): SNHLY, FYNNEI.

This clonotype has a single count. Being one base from a much bigger clone, this may be a read error. The chain uses TRBV29-1 and TRBJ2-7, with D hard to call. Between the trimmed V and J ends, which lost 3 bases and 3 bases, there was a span of 9 bases. Germline values: CDR1 SQVTM, CDR2 ANQGSEA. This CDR3 is built from 12 residues. Here the CDR3 DNA reads TGCAGCGTTGAGGCGCAGAGCTACGAGCAGTACTTC. The encoded protein is CSVEAQSYEQYF.